This T cell receptor beta chain emerged from a study of beta chain features in type 1 diabetes. Study observations and caveats: People with Type 1 diabetes carried modestly yet significantly shorter TCRB CDR3s in all four CD4+ subsets. Short templates might get an advantage during PCR, and this would be equal in patients and controls.

V was cut by 3 bases and J by 7 bases, with 15 bases left in between. The V gene's germline CDR1 is MDHEN and CDR2 SYDVKM. This CDR3 has 14 residues. Points on this clone: Antigen specificity is unknown.

The authors reverse transcribed all of the isolated RNA, so sequencing captured expressed TCRB transcripts. The protocol was immunoSEQ multiplex PCR, while the TCRdb copy is restricted to in-frame clones and leaves out a portion. The profile shows 300,000 or so clones, 8% of them singletons. Purity (above 98%) was reached by all sorted populations. The sequence came from a woman younger than 35 in good health. Input material: central memory CD4+ T cells from blood. This sequence joins TRBV28 and TRBJ1-2; no clear D. CDR3 protein: CASSFRVSVGGYTF. CDR3 nucleotide sequence: TGTGCCAGCAGTTTCCGGGTTTCGGTGGGTGGCTACACCTTC.